The rows below give T cell receptor beta chains drawn from one sample of a study of blood T cell repertoires in COVID-19. Libraries were prepared by immunoSEQ multiplex PCR; TCRdb keeps only in-frame clonotypes and omits some of them. The sample has more than 75,000 clones; approximately 86% are singletons. What was sequenced was peripheral blood. These receptors originate from a man at least 80 years old with active or convalescent COVID-19. Both conserved end residues are part of each CDR3. D genes are given only for firm matches. Rows give clone size only sometimes, using once, few, many, or a class for an expanded clone.

d_gene,j_gene,v_gene,abundance,CDR3nt,CDR3aa
TRBD1,TRBJ1-2,TRBV6-2/TRBV6-3,.,TGTGCCAGCAGTGATACAGGGGGAAGATATGGCTACACCTTC,CASSDTGGRYGYTF
.,TRBJ1-3,TRBV7-6,.,TGTGCCAGCAGCTTAGGGGCGGGGGCTGCTGGAAACACCATATATTTT,CASSLGAGAAGNTIYF
.,TRBJ1-2,TRBV7-9,.,TGTGCCAGCAGCTTAGTCCCAGCCGAGGGCTATGGCTACACCTTC,CASSLVPAEGYGYTF
TRBD2,TRBJ2-7,TRBV3-1/TRBV3-2,.,TGTGCCAGCAGCCTAGGGACTAGCGGATACTACGAGCAGTACTTC,CASSLGTSGYYEQYF
.,TRBJ1-5,TRBV6-5,.,TGTGCCAGCAGTCCACAGGGTTTTCAGCCCCAGCATTTT,CASSPQGFQPQHF
.,TRBJ1-5,TRBV15,.,TGTGCCACCGCCGTGAGGGCAAATCAGCCCCAGCATTTT,CATAVRANQPQHF
TRBD1,TRBJ2-7,TRBV19,.,TGTGCCAGCGGACAGGCGAGCTCCTACGAGCAGTACTTC,CASGQASSYEQYF
TRBD1,TRBJ1-3,TRBV30,.,TGTGCCTGGAGTCCAGGGGGAAGTTCTGGAAACACCATATATTTT,CAWSPGGSSGNTIYF
TRBD1,TRBJ1-2,TRBV30,few,TGCGGGACAGATTATGGCTACACCTTC,CGTDYGYTF
.,TRBJ1-2,TRBV19,.,TGTGCCAGTAGTACCGCAACAGGTTTTTCTAACTATGGCTACACCTTC,CASSTATGFSNYGYTF
.,TRBJ1-3,TRBV2,.,TGTGCCAGCAGACCCCTACGGGATGGAAACACCATATATTTT,CASRPLRDGNTIYF
TRBD1,TRBJ2-7,TRBV5-1,.,TGCGCCAGCAGCTTGGGTCAGGGGGCCGGGTACGAGCAGTACTTC,CASSLGQGAGYEQYF
.,TRBJ2-5,TRBV7-6,.,TGTGCCAGCAGCTCTGGGGCAACAGTGAAGACCCAGTACTTC,CASSSGATVKTQYF
TRBD1,TRBJ1-3,TRBV10-3,.,TGTGCCATCGGACAGGTCTCCGGAAACACCATATATTTT,CAIGQVSGNTIYF